The 29 T cell receptor beta chains given below trace back to one sample, sequenced in a study of cytomegalovirus exposure and HLA in healthy donors. Clones were sequenced by immunoSEQ multiplex PCR, and TCRdb holds only the in-frame ones, with some missing. The table lists approximately 73,000 clones, roughly 96% of them singletons. Material for sequencing was PBMCs. Receptors originate from a man younger than 35 in good health and CMV-seronegative.

The genes are TRBV7-8 and TRBJ2-7; TRBD1 agrees at 7 bases. The CDR3 extends over 15 amino acids. Germline V gene lookup returns CDR1 SGHVS and CDR2 FQNEAQ. After removal of 5 bases from V and 3 bases from J, the junction contained 10 bases not matched to a gene. The CDR3 loop reads CASSRTDRAVYEQYF. The CDR3 DNA is TGTGCCAGCAGCAGGACTGACAGGGCCGTCTACGAGCAGTACTTC.

The chain links TRBV7-9 to TRBJ1-2; D remains ambiguous. Trimming left V 2 bases short and J 9 bases short, with 7 bases between. The CDR3 runs to 11 residues. Germline CDR1 reads SEHNR; CDR2 reads FQNEAQ (reference sequence). The CDR3 DNA follows: TGTGCCAGCAGCTTATTGAGGAGCTACACCTTC. It encodes CASSLLRSYTF.

This chain joins TRBV27 and TRBJ2-6; the D gene is possibly TRBD1 (6 bases). V was pared by 3 bases and J by 0 bases, with 15 bases between. Germline-derived CDR1 and CDR2 are MNHEY and SMNVEV (reference sequence). The CDR3 contains 18 residues. The DNA of the CDR3 is TGTGCCAGCAGTTTGACGGGGTCCAGGGGCTCTGGGGCCAACGTCCTGACTTTC. It codes for CASSLTGSRGSGANVLTF.

The chain joins TRBV5-1 to TRBJ1-4; 9 bases agree with TRBD1. The CDR3 is 16 amino acids. The V and J ends lost 4 bases and 3 bases, in that order; junction bases with no gene match: 7. Looked up from germline, CDR1 is SGHRS and CDR2 is YFSETQ. For the CDR3, the DNA is TGCGCCAGCAGCGTGCCACAGGGGGCATCTAATGAAAAACTGTTTTTT. Its translation: CASSVPQGASNEKLFF.

V and J are TRBV27 and TRBJ1-5; D is perhaps TRBD1 (5 bases). The CDR3 is 16 residues long. Deletions cut 3 bases from V and 3 bases from J, with 15 bases between. Germline loops: CDR1 MNHEY, CDR2 SMNVEV (reference sequence). The CDR3 reads CASSFNPPGNNQPQHF. The CDR3 DNA is TGTGCCAGCAGTTTCAACCCCCCAGGGAACAATCAGCCCCAGCATTTT.

V and J are TRBV5-4 and TRBJ1-2; no clear D gene. Trimming took off 4 bases at V and 4 bases at J, with 11 bases between the two ends. The germline gives CDR1 SGHNT, CDR2 YYREEE (reference sequence). The CDR3 covers 13 residues. CDR3 in DNA: TGTGCCAGCAGCCCTCAGGTTTCCTATGGCTACACCTTC. Its translation: CASSPQVSYGYTF.

CDR3 sequence reads: CAWSPVNTEAFF. Here the CDR3 DNA reads TGTGCCTGGAGTCCAGTGAACACTGAAGCTTTCTTT. The rearrangement joins TRBV30 to TRBJ1-1; unclear D gene. V shed 2 bases and J shed 0 bases, with 4 bases lying between them. This CDR3 is built from 12 residues. Germline V gene sequence: CDR1 GTSNPN, CDR2 SVGIG (reference sequence). The whole variable domain, remainder taken from reference TRBV30 and TRBJ1-1, is SQTIHQWPATLVQPVGSPLSLECTVEGTSNPNLYWYRQAAGRGLQLLFYSVGIGQISSEVPQNLSASRPQDRQFILSSKKLLLSDSGFYLCAWSPVNTEAFFGQGTRLTVV.

This chain links TRBV2 with TRBJ2-3, with a possible D match to TRBD2 (6 bases). The CDR3 length is 13 residues. V dropped 4 bases and J dropped 6 bases, with 11 bases sitting between them. Germline V gene lookup returns CDR1 SNHLY and CDR2 FYNNEI. The CDR3: CASSVGGTDTQYF. The CDR3 DNA is TGTGCCAGCAGTGTTGGGGGGACCGATACGCAGTATTTT.

The rearrangement uses TRBV7-8 and TRBJ2-7; 8 bases agree with TRBD1. CDR1 and CDR2 from the germline V gene are SGHVS and FQNEAQ. The CDR3 consists of 13 residues. Losses at the gene ends were 8 bases for V and 3 bases for J; bases not matched to a gene: 6. This chain's CDR3 is CASGTGLNYEQYF. The CDR3 coding sequence is TGTGCCAGCGGGACAGGATTAAACTACGAGCAGTACTTC.

DNA of the CDR3: TGTGCCAGCGGAGGGCCAGTCGATTCAGGGGAGACCCAGTACTTC. Protein: CASGGPVDSGETQYF. V and J are TRBV6-5 and TRBJ2-5, with a tentative D call TRBD2 (6 bases). V lost 8 bases, J lost 5 bases, and 21 bases lay in between. Germline CDR1 reads MNHEY; CDR2 reads SVGAGI. The CDR3 runs to 15 residues.

The V call is TRBV6-6, the J call TRBJ1-1; weak D call: TRBD1 (6 bases). The CDR3 is 14 residues long. In germline, CDR1 is MNHNY, CDR2 SVGAGI (reference sequence). Trimming removed 7 bases from V and 8 bases from J, with 20 bases in between. Written as DNA, the CDR3 is TGTGCCAGCACTCTCCACCCCGGGACACCAGAAGCTTTCTTT. As protein: CASTLHPGTPEAFF.

The V gene is TRBV20-1, the J gene TRBJ1-1, with D maybe TRBD1 (5 bases). Per the germline V gene, CDR1 is DFQATT and CDR2 is SNEGSKA (reference sequence). V was clipped by 3 bases and J by 8 bases, with 10 bases between them. The length of the CDR3 is 11 residues. The CDR3 loop is CSASLTAEAFF. The CDR3 nucleotides are TGCAGTGCTAGTTTGACAGCGGAAGCTTTCTTT.

This clone was observed once. The genes are TRBV9 and TRBJ1-1; 8 bases match TRBD1. J gave up 2 bases and V 4 bases, and 7 bases lay outside the gene matches. Germline CDR1 is SGDLS and CDR2 is YYNGEE. The CDR3 runs 15 residues. CDR3 DNA: TGTGCCAGCAGCATGATGACAGGGGCAAACACTGAAGCTTTCTTT. This translates into CASSMMTGANTEAFF.

The V and J genes are TRBV27 and TRBJ1-2; TRBD1 matches at 8 bases. From germline, CDR1 is MNHEY and CDR2 SMNVEV (reference sequence). The V and J ends lost 5 bases and 7 bases, in that order; junction bases with no gene match: 6. This CDR3 region has 13 residues. The CDR3 bases are TGTGCCAGCAGTGGACAGGGAATAGGTGGCTACACCTTC. This translates into CASSGQGIGGYTF.

This chain links TRBV7-3 with TRBJ2-1; 8 bases are a match to TRBD2. Trimming at V came to 5 bases and at J to 9 bases, leaving 3 bases not matched to a gene. The CDR3 has 12 residues. Germline CDR1 reads SGHTA; CDR2 reads FQGTGA. In nucleotides, the CDR3 is TGTGCCAGCAGCCTCGCGGGGGGTGAGCAGTTCTTC. Residues: CASSLAGGEQFF.

This sequence joins TRBV2 and TRBJ1-1; D remains ambiguous. Germline V gene lookup returns CDR1 SNHLY and CDR2 FYNNEI. There are 12 residues in the CDR3. Trimming pared 5 bases from V and 0 bases from J, leaving 4 bases between. The CDR3 DNA reads as TGTGCCAGCAGTCTCGTGAACACTGAAGCTTTCTTT. Translation: CASSLVNTEAFF.

This rearrangement joins TRBV18 to TRBJ2-1; 8 nucleotides match TRBD1. The junction had 3 bases not matched to a gene; V was cut back by 5 bases and J by 9 bases. The CDR3 spans 12 residues. Germline loops: CDR1 KGHSH, CDR2 LQKENI. The CDR3 here is CASSSTGVEQFF. CDR3 bases: TGTGCCAGCTCATCGACAGGGGTTGAGCAGTTCTTC.

This rearrangement joins TRBV6-5 to TRBJ2-7; TRBD2 aligns across 7 bases. Losses at the gene ends were 4 bases for V and 0 bases for J; bases not matched to a gene: 0. Germline values: CDR1 MNHEY, CDR2 SVGAGI. The CDR3 is made up of 13 amino acids. The CDR3 nucleotides read TGTGCCAGCAGTTGGGGGGGCTCCTACGAGCAGTACTTC. The encoded protein is CASSWGGSYEQYF.

The V gene is TRBV9, the J gene TRBJ1-1; perhaps TRBD1 as D (5 bases). Trimming left V 0 bases short and J 4 bases short, with 13 bases between. Germline CDR1 and CDR2: SGDLS and YYNGEE. The CDR3 is 15 amino acids. The CDR3 reads CASSVGAGLSTEAFF. The CDR3 DNA reads as TGTGCCAGCAGCGTAGGTGCGGGGCTCAGCACTGAAGCTTTCTTT.

As regards this clone: It is unclear where the CDR3 begins or ends on the DNA, so no DNA is shown, and the CDR3 is as TCRdb lists it. J is TRBJ2-1 and V is TRBV28; TRBD2 was called by the table and not checked on the DNA. In germline, CDR1 is MDHEN, CDR2 SYDVKM. The CDR3 is made up of 13 amino acids, end residues included. CDR3 region: CASSGDFGNEQFF.

This chain joins TRBV6-1 and TRBJ1-5; the D is unclear. V was shortened by 2 bases and J by 9 bases, with 5 bases between the two germline ends. The CDR3 sequence is 11 residues long. Germline V gene lookup returns CDR1 MNHNS and CDR2 SASEGT. In nucleotides, the CDR3 is TGTGCCAGCAGTGAACCCGGGCCCCAGCATTTT. It codes for CASSEPGPQHF.

The V gene is TRBV4-1, the J gene TRBJ2-7; TRBD1 matches at 9 bases. The CDR3 is 14 residues long. J lost 9 bases, V lost 0 bases, and 6 bases had no gene match. Per the germline V gene, CDR1 is MGHRA and CDR2 is YSYEKL. CDR3 sequence reads: CASSQDDRGSTQYF. In DNA form, the CDR3 reads TGCGCCAGCAGCCAAGATGACAGGGGGTCAACGCAGTACTTC.

This chain joins TRBV19 and TRBJ1-1; a possible D gene is TRBD1 (6 bases). Germline values: CDR1 LNHDA, CDR2 SQIVND (reference sequence). Trimming stripped 5 bases from V and 0 bases from J, with 10 bases between. This CDR3 spans 14 amino acids. The CDR3 here is CASSHGQLNTEAFF. CDR3 nucleotides: TGTGCCAGTAGTCATGGACAGTTGAACACTGAAGCTTTCTTT. The whole variable domain, filled in from reference TRBV19 and TRBJ1-1, reads DGGITQSPKYLFRKEGQNVTLSCEQNLNHDAMYWYRQDPGQGLRLIYYSQIVNDFQKGDIAEGYSVSREKKESFPLTVTSAQKNPTAFYLCASSHGQLNTEAFFGQGTRLTVV.

The rearrangement uses TRBV7-9 and TRBJ1-1; D is unclear. From germline, CDR1 is SEHNR and CDR2 FQNEAQ (reference sequence). This CDR3 comprises 12 residues. Deletions cut 3 bases from V and 5 bases from J, with 7 bases between. CDR3 sequence: CASSFEGTEAFF. For the CDR3, the DNA is TGTGCCAGCAGCTTCGAGGGTACTGAAGCTTTCTTT.

This rearrangement joins TRBV27 to TRBJ2-3; 13 positions agree with TRBD2. The V and J ends lost 6 bases and 3 bases, in that order; junction bases with no gene match: 0. The CDR3 is 14 residues long. Per the germline V gene, CDR1 is MNHEY and CDR2 is SMNVEV (reference sequence). The CDR3 reads CASRTSGGTDTQYF. The CDR3 DNA reads TGTGCCAGCAGGACTAGCGGGGGGACAGATACGCAGTATTTT.

The chain is built from TRBV6-5 and TRBJ2-7, with TRBD1 matching over 7 bases. Germline assignment: CDR1 MNHEY and CDR2 SVGAGI. There are 14 residues in the CDR3. J gave up 1 base and V 0 bases, and 0 bases lay outside the gene matches. The chain's CDR3 is CASSYSGQSYEQYF. CDR3 DNA: TGTGCCAGCAGTTACTCGGGACAGTCCTACGAGCAGTACTTC.

The chain links TRBV28 to TRBJ1-2; no definite D call. Trimming removed 5 bases at V and 8 bases at J, with 12 bases between. The V gene's germline CDR1 is MDHEN and CDR2 SYDVKM. This CDR3 has 12 amino acids. For the CDR3, the DNA is TGTGCCAGCAGTACCCGGGTTCGCGGCTACACCTTC. Translating it yields CASSTRVRGYTF.

The chain couples TRBV6-5 to TRBJ1-1; D unresolved. V was cut by 4 bases and J by 0 bases, with 6 bases left in between. The V gene's germline CDR1 is MNHEY and CDR2 SVGAGI. This CDR3 is built from 13 residues. CDR3 nucleotides: TGTGCCAGCAGTTCCGAGCTGAACACTGAAGCTTTCTTT. This gives the protein CASSSELNTEAFF.

The rearrangement uses TRBV7-3 and TRBJ2-7; 7 bases align to TRBD1. Trimming took 5 bases from V and 3 from J; bases not matched to a gene: 4. The length of the CDR3 is 13 residues. The germline V gene encodes CDR1 SGHTA and CDR2 FQGTGA. The CDR3 here is CASSPAGGYEQYF. The CDR3 DNA is TGTGCCAGCAGCCCCGCAGGGGGCTACGAGCAGTACTTC.